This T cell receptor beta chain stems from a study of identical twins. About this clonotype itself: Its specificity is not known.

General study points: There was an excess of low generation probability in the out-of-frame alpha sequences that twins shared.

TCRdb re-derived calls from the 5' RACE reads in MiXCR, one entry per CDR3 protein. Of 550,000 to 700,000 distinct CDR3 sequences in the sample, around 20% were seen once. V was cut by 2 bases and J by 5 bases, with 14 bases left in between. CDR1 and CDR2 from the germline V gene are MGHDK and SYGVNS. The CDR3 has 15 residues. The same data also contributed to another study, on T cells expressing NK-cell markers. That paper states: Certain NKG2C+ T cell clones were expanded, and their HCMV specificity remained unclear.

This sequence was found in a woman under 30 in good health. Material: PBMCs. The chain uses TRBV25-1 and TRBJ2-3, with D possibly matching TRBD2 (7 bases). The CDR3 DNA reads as TGTGCCAGCAGTGAAGCGCGGGGGCGGGTAGATACGCAGTATTTT. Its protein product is CASSEARGRVDTQYF.